A single count supports the clone carrying this T cell receptor beta chain. The authors' processing: For nucleated cells, counts were estimated from reference gene primer amplification. Here immunoSEQ multiplex PCR was the method, and the copy in TCRdb shows in-frame clones only, minus some. V and J calls and clone size are given by that table; D and trimming were obtained from the DNA. The sample holds approximately 670,000 clones, 80% to 90% seen once. CDR3 size: 18 residues. V gave up 6 bases and J gave up 1 base; unmatched junction bases: 13. These data are taken from a study of blood T cell repertoires in COVID-19. In the study overall: Samples came from the United States, Italy and Spain, spanning acute and convalescent COVID-19. PBMCs, B-cell-depleted T cells, or T cells were the source of the cDNA or gDNA that made up the material.

The sequence derives from a young woman with acute or convalescent COVID-19. V usage is TRBV5-3 and J usage is TRBJ2-7, with 13 bases fitting TRBD2. TRBV5-3 is assigned to the ORF class and has an uncertain function. The sequencing sample was made of peripheral blood. The CDR3 is CARTTYKLAGGLSYEQYF. The CDR3 nucleotides read TGTGCCAGAACCACTTACAAACTAGCGGGGGGGTTGTCCTACGAGCAGTACTTC.